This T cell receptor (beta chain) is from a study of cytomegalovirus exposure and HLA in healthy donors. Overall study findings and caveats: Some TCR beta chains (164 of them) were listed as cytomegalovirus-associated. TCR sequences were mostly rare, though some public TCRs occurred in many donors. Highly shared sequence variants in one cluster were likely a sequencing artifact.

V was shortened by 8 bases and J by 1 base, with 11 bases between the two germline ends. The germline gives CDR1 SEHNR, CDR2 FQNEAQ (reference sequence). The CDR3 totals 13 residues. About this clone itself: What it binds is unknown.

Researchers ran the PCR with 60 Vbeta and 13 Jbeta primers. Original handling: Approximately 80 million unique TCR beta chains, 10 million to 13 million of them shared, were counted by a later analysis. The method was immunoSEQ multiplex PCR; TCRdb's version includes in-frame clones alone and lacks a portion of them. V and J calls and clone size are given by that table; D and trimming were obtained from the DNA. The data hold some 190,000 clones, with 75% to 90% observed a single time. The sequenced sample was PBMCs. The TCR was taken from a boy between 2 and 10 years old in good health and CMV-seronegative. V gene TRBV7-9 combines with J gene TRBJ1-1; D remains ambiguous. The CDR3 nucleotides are TGTGCCAGCGATAGAATCGGGAACACTGAAGCTTTCTTT. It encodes CASDRIGNTEAFF.